This TCR beta chain derives from a study of T-cell memory formation after mild COVID-19 (dated by TCRdb to about 2021). Looking at the study overall: Most TCR sequence clusters were specific to one of the two donors. Longitudinal TCRalpha and TCRbeta repertoire sequencing tracked T-cell clones expanding and contracting after mild COVID-19 in a couple of donors. The cohort comprised two young, previously healthy adult volunteers, one female and one male.

The instrument was an Illumina NovaSeq 6000. TCRalpha and TCRbeta cDNA libraries were constructed by 5'RACE with constant-segment primers, with sample barcodes and unique molecular identifiers being introduced. RNA was extracted from every sample with Trizol reagent. The libraries were amplified in two PCR steps, and the second step added a second sample barcode and Illumina TruSeq adapters. Sequencing of the libraries was done on an Illumina NovaSeq, producing 2 x 150 bp paired-end reads. The original methods were these. Reads were demultiplexed and collapsed into UMI-guided consensus sequences with migec v1.2.7. Using mixcr v2.1.11, UMI consensuses were aligned to TRA and TRB V and J templates and then assembled into clonotypes. Expanded or contracted clonotypes were those called significant by both edgeR and NoisET, with noise models trained on biological replicates. For edgeR calls, a false discovery rate-adjusted p below 0.01 and a log2 fold-change threshold of 1 were applied. As an exploratory analysis of dynamics, max-normalized trajectories of the 1000 most abundant clonotypes were examined with PCA combined with hierarchical clustering. The CD4 or CD8 phenotype of responding clones was assigned using the separately sequenced CD4+ and CD8+ repertoires. The public sequencing data were trimmed at Q25 with fastp and processed into clonotypes with MiXCR by TCRdb, which kept only in-frame beta chains. Rows with one shared CDR3 protein collapse into an entry with the most common genes and DNA. The V and J calls shown here were made by TCRdb, not taken from the authors' results. The sample profile shows approximately 440,000 distinct CDR3 sequences; roughly 20% of them were found once. The top ten clones comprise around 8% of the sample.

The CDR3 measures 16 amino acids from cysteine to phenylalanine. The entry retains the CDR3 DNA only, 48 bases that are in frame from base 1. From a lookup of the germline V gene, CDR1 and CDR2 are KGHDR and SFDVKD. Trimming takes 3 bases off V and 4 bases off J; junction bases not matched to a gene: 8. Ficoll-Paque density gradient centrifugation was the method used to isolate PBMCs. In its sample, this clonotype was seen a few times. Its binding antigen is unknown. No base quality information exists; no much larger clone differs at one position. General conclusions and limits of the study: Clones contracting from day 15 to 85 had balanced CD4/CD8 phenotypes, while a second wave expanding from day 15 to 37 was biased towards CD4+. The study covered only a couple of mild cases, and larger cohorts including severe cases with pre-infection samples were considered necessary. Some responding clones were found in pre-infection memory, which suggests that pre-existing cross-reactive memory T cells took part in the SARS-CoV-2 response. Contracting CD4+ clones were found mainly in CM and EM memory subsets, while CD8+ clones were enriched in EMRA. Whether the second-wave clones peaking on day 37 were SARS-CoV-2 specific was not confirmed.

Sequencing was carried out using PBMCs or a T cell subset sorted from them (not recorded which). The clonotype originates from an adult woman who had mild COVID-19 (a few samples of this study predate the infection). The sample titles of this study are shuffled in the database, so cell type and time point are left out; the donor was told from shared clones. The chain is assembled from TRBV24-1 and TRBJ2-3; 8 of the junction bases match TRBD1. The DNA sequence is given as TGTGCCACCAGTGATCCGGGACAGGAATTGGCAGATACGCAGTATTTT. Its protein is CATSDPGQELADTQYF.